One and the same sample provided the 29 T cell receptor beta chains below, sequenced in a study of blood T cell repertoires in COVID-19. Method: immunoSEQ multiplex PCR; TCRdb's copy keeps in-frame clones and lacks some. The repertoire has approximately 110,000 clones, 75% to 90% of them found once; the top ten carry 15% to 20%. Input material: peripheral blood. All receptors come from a woman in her sixties with acute or convalescent COVID-19.

The rearrangement joins TRBV6-2 or TRBV6-3 to TRBJ2-1; 10 positions agree with TRBD2. The trim removed 5 bases at V and 7 bases at J, leaving 5 bases unmatched. The CDR3 length is 14 residues. The germline V gene has CDR1 MNHEY and CDR2 SVGEGT. This CDR3 is CASSGSGRGNEQFF. CDR3 DNA: TGTGCCAGCAGTGGGAGCGGGAGGGGGAATGAGCAGTTCTTC.

The chain joins TRBV7-9 to TRBJ1-5, with a tentative D call TRBD1 (5 bases). V was trimmed by 4 bases and J by 3 bases, leaving 19 bases between them. In germline, CDR1 is SEHNR, CDR2 FQNEAQ (reference sequence). The CDR3 spans 17 residues. The CDR3 protein is CASSYSLTAGINQPQHF. Written as DNA, the CDR3 is TGTGCCAGCAGCTACTCTCTGACAGCCGGTATCAATCAGCCCCAGCATTTT.

V is TRBV6-1 and J is TRBJ1-5; weak D call: TRBD1 (5 bases). The V gene's germline CDR1 is MNHNS and CDR2 SASEGT. V was shortened by 2 bases and J by 3 bases, with 17 bases between the two germline ends. The CDR3 covers 17 residues. CDR3 amino acids: CASSELQMAGNNQPQHF. The CDR3 nucleotides are TGTGCCAGCAGTGAATTGCAGATGGCAGGGAACAATCAGCCCCAGCATTTT.

The chain employs TRBV5-6 and TRBJ1-6, with D uncertain. The germline V gene has CDR1 SGHDT and CDR2 YYEEEE. The CDR3 contains 16 residues. V was clipped by 4 bases and J by 7 bases, with 18 bases between them. The DNA for the CDR3 is TGTGCCAGCAGCATTTTTTACATGGGCCCGAATTCACCCCTCCACTTT. This codes for CASSIFYMGPNSPLHF.

V is TRBV28 and J is TRBJ1-1; TRBD1 agrees at 7 bases. Germline CDR1 is MDHEN and CDR2 is SYDVKM. This CDR3 has 14 residues. J was trimmed by 5 bases and V by 7 bases; bases with no gene match: 10. CDR3 coding DNA: TGTGCCAGCACCATTTCCAGCAGGGGGACTGAAGCTTTCTTT. This translates into CASTISSRGTEAFF.

The chain joins TRBV12-3 or TRBV12-4 to TRBJ1-1, with a tentative D call TRBD1 (5 bases). The CDR3 sequence is 13 residues long. V lost 3 bases, J lost 4 bases, and 9 bases lay in between. The CDR3 protein is CASSFNGGTEAFF. In DNA, the CDR3 is TGTGCCAGCAGTTTTAACGGGGGCACTGAAGCTTTCTTT.

About this clone itself: This sample also contains other DNA sequences that code for the same CDR3. This rearrangement joins TRBV5-1 to TRBJ2-2; D not certain. Germline V gene data show CDR1 as SGHRS and CDR2 as YFSETQ. The CDR3 has 12 residues. The germline V and J ends were trimmed by 3 bases and 4 bases, with 4 bases remaining between them. The CDR3 spells CASSSGTGELFF. The CDR3, as DNA: TGCGCCAGCAGCTCGGGCACCGGGGAGCTGTTTTTT.

This rearrangement joins TRBV7-2 to TRBJ2-3; 7 bases are shared with TRBD2. Germline CDR1 is SGHTA and CDR2 is FQGNSA. V lost 0 bases, J lost 6 bases, and 6 bases stayed unmatched. The CDR3 runs 15 residues. CDR3 in DNA: TGTGCCAGCAGCTTAGCGGTCACCGGGGGGGATACGCAGTATTTT. Its translation: CASSLAVTGGDTQYF.

This chain links TRBV9 with TRBJ2-3; D perhaps matches TRBD1 (6 bases). CDR1 and CDR2 from the germline V gene are SGDLS and YYNGEE. The CDR3 is made up of 15 amino acids. V lost 4 bases and J 2 bases, leaving 14 bases between the germline ends. CDR3 coding DNA: TGTGCCAGCAGCTTACAGGGTGGGGACACAGATACGCAGTATTTT. Translated: CASSLQGGDTDTQYF. The entire variable domain, with the rest obtained from reference TRBV9 and TRBJ2-3, is as follows: DSGVTQTPKHLITATGQRVTLRCSPRSGDLSVYWYQQSLDQGLQFLIQYYNGEERAKGNILERFSAQQFPDLHSELNLSSLELGDSALYFCASSLQGGDTDTQYFGPGTRLTVL.

The CDR3 DNA reads TGCGCCAGCAGAAACGGGACAGGGGAAAACACCATATATTTT. The encoded protein is CASRNGTGENTIYF. The rearrangement uses TRBV23-1 and TRBJ1-3; 10 bases are a match to TRBD1. TRBV23-1 is filed as an ORF, its function uncertain. The ends lost 6 bases at V and 6 bases at J; junction bases unmatched: 5. This CDR3 has 14 residues.

The rearrangement uses TRBV5-6 and TRBJ1-6, with a possible D match to TRBD1 (5 bases). CDR3 length: 14 residues. The V and J ends lost 4 bases and 9 bases respectively, with 14 bases between them. CDR1 and CDR2 from the germline V gene are SGHDT and YYEEEE. CDR3 sequence: CASSAHGGGSPLHF. The CDR3 bases are TGTGCCAGCAGCGCCCACGGGGGGGGTTCACCCCTCCACTTT. Using reference TRBV5-6 and TRBJ1-6 for the parts outside the CDR3, the full variable domain is DAGVTQSPTHLIKTRGQQVTLRCSPKSGHDTVSWYQQALGQGPQFIFQYYEEEERQRGNFPDRFSGHQFPNYSSELNVNALLLGDSALYLCASSAHGGGSPLHFGNGTRLTVT.

The chain carries TRBV7-8 and TRBJ1-1; D call uncertain. CDR1 SGHVS and CDR2 FQNEAQ come from the germline V gene. V was cut by 1 base and J by 1 base, with 10 bases left in between. The CDR3 totals 15 residues. For the CDR3, the DNA is TGTGCCAGCAGCTTAGTCTCGCGGGGGAACACTGAAGCTTTCTTT. Protein sequence: CASSLVSRGNTEAFF. The full variable domain, completed using reference TRBV7-8 and TRBJ1-1, is GAGVSQSPRYKVAKRGQDVALRCDPISGHVSLFWYQQALGQGPEFLTYFQNEAQLDKSGLPSDRFFAERPEGSVSTLKIQRTQQEDSAVYLCASSLVSRGNTEAFFGQGTRLTVV.

This chain links TRBV2 with TRBJ1-2; 10 bases are a match to TRBD1. The CDR3 contains 16 residues. Trimming at V came to 8 bases and at J to 4 bases, leaving 13 bases not matched to a gene. Germline values: CDR1 SNHLY, CDR2 FYNNEI. The CDR3 sequence is CASLYSGTGDIYGYTF. CDR3 coding DNA: TGTGCCAGCTTATACTCCGGGACAGGGGACATCTATGGCTACACCTTC. Together with reference TRBV2 and TRBJ1-2, the CDR3 gives the full variable domain: EPEVTQTPSHQVTQMGQEVILRCVPISNHLYFYWYRQILGQKVEFLVSFYNNEISEKSEIFDDQFSVERPDGSNFTLKIRSTKLEDSAMYFCASLYSGTGDIYGYTFGSGTRLTVV.

The chain recombines TRBV5-1 with TRBJ1-2; tentative D call: TRBD1 (5 bases). Germline-derived CDR1 and CDR2 are SGHRS and YFSETQ. CDR3 length: 14 amino acids. The germline V and J ends were trimmed by 0 bases and 5 bases, with 11 bases remaining between them. The CDR3 DNA sequence: TGCGCCAGCAGCTTGGGCGGGACTCAGTATGGCTACACCTTC. Residues: CASSLGGTQYGYTF.

The chain has TRBV24-1 and TRBJ1-2; tentatively, D is TRBD1 (6 bases). Germline CDR1 reads KGHDR; CDR2 reads SFDVKD. The germline V and J ends were trimmed by 7 bases and 2 bases, with 16 bases remaining between them. CDR3 length: 15 amino acids. CDR3 nucleotide sequence: TGTGCCACCAGCGGACCGACGGGACAAAACTATGGCTACACCTTC. It translates to CATSGPTGQNYGYTF.

Only a few counts were recorded for this clone. This rearrangement joins TRBV7-3 to TRBJ1-4; the match to TRBD1 covers 10 bases. This CDR3 contains 14 residues. With 4 bases clipped from V and 6 bases from J, the junction kept 2 bases outside the gene matches. Per the germline V gene, CDR1 is SGHTA and CDR2 is FQGTGA. CDR3 protein: CASSSGTGDEKLFF. The CDR3 coding sequence is TGTGCCAGCAGCTCCGGGACAGGGGATGAAAAACTGTTTTTT. Full variable domain (remainder filled in from reference TRBV7-3 and TRBJ1-4): GAGVSQTPSNKVTEKGKYVELRCDPISGHTALYWYRQSLGQGPEFLIYFQGTGAADDSGLPNDRFFAVRPEGSVSTLKIQRTERGDSAVYLCASSSGTGDEKLFFGSGTQLSVL.

The genes are TRBV19 and TRBJ2-3, with 9 nucleotides matching TRBD2. V gave up 5 bases and J gave up 1 base; unmatched junction bases: 4. CDR1 and CDR2 from the germline V gene are LNHDA and SQIVND (reference sequence). The CDR3 contains 15 residues. The CDR3 protein is CASSPSGVRTDTQYF. DNA for the CDR3: TGTGCCAGTAGTCCTAGCGGGGTACGCACAGATACGCAGTATTTT.

This chain joins TRBV6-2 or TRBV6-3 and TRBJ2-1; 10 bases are a match to TRBD2. V gave up 6 bases and J gave up 7 bases; unmatched junction bases: 12. CDR1 is MNHEY and CDR2 is SVGEGT in the germline V gene. This CDR3 is 16 amino acids long. CDR3 coding DNA: TGTGCCAGCAGCCCCGACTGGGCTAGCGGGAGTAATGAGCAGTTCTTC. Protein sequence: CASSPDWASGSNEQFF.

This chain joins TRBV11-2 and TRBJ2-1; 7 positions agree with TRBD2. J gave up 7 bases and V 2 bases, and 5 bases lay outside the gene matches. The CDR3 is 14 residues long. CDR1 and CDR2 from the germline V gene are SGHAT and FQNNGV. The CDR3 coding sequence is TGTGCCAGCAGCTTAACGGCTAGCGGTAATGAGCAGTTCTTC. Translating it yields CASSLTASGNEQFF.

This chain links TRBV6-1 with TRBJ2-7; the D gene is possibly TRBD2 (6 bases). Trimming stripped 0 bases from V and 4 bases from J, with 22 bases between. This CDR3 has 18 residues. Germline V lookup: CDR1 MNHNS, CDR2 SASEGT. CDR3 protein: CASSEAAPGRGGGYEQYF. The CDR3 coding sequence is TGTGCCAGCAGTGAAGCCGCGCCAGGGCGAGGTGGGGGGTACGAGCAGTACTTC.

V usage is TRBV7-2 and J usage is TRBJ2-7; TRBD1 might be the D (7 bases). This CDR3 spans 16 amino acids. Germline V gene data show CDR1 as SGHTA and CDR2 as FQGNSA. Trimming stripped 1 base from V and 0 bases from J, with 13 bases between. DNA of the CDR3: TGTGCCAGCAGCTTAGGCCCAGGGGGGAGCTCCTACGAGCAGTACTTC. Protein: CASSLGPGGSSYEQYF.

This clone came up once. Other DNA sequences in this specimen translate into the identical CDR3. V gene TRBV7-2 combines with J gene TRBJ2-7; 8 bases are a match to TRBD1. The CDR3 spans 14 residues. J gave up 3 bases and V 1 base, and 2 bases lay outside the gene matches. CDR1 is SGHTA, CDR2 FQGNSA, per germline. The CDR3 bases are TGTGCCAGCAGCTTAGACAGGGGGTACTACGAGCAGTACTTC. This encodes CASSLDRGYYEQYF.

The V and J genes are TRBV29-1 and TRBJ2-1; TRBD1 matches 7 bases. This CDR3 comprises 14 residues. Looked up from germline, CDR1 is SQVTM and CDR2 is ANQGSEA. The V segment lost 4 bases and the J segment 4 bases; nucleotides outside the gene matches: 7. CDR3 DNA sequence: TGCAGCGTTGTCGACAGGGAGATTTACAATGAGCAGTTCTTC. Protein sequence: CSVVDREIYNEQFF.

The V and J genes are TRBV3-1 (or the pseudogene TRBV3-2) and TRBJ2-4; no firm D call. CDR1 is LGHDT and CDR2 is YNNKEL in the germline V gene (reference sequence). The CDR3 runs 15 residues. V was trimmed by 1 base and J by 2 bases, leaving 9 bases between them. CDR3: CASSQAPGSKNIQYF. CDR3 sequence (DNA): TGTGCCAGCAGCCAAGCCCCGGGTTCCAAAAACATTCAGTACTTC.

CDR3 in amino acids: CASMSLNTEAFF. The DNA for the CDR3 is TGTGCCAGTATGTCTCTGAACACTGAAGCTTTCTTT. V and J are TRBV28 and TRBJ1-1; D remains ambiguous. V was pared by 9 bases and J by 0 bases, with 8 bases between. The V gene's germline CDR1 is MDHEN and CDR2 SYDVKM. This CDR3 has 12 amino acids.

The chain is built from TRBV2 and TRBJ1-3; no firm D call. The V end lost 7 bases, the J end lost 4 bases, and 14 bases lay between the germline ends. Germline values: CDR1 SNHLY, CDR2 FYNNEI. CDR3 length: 14 amino acids. This chain's CDR3 is CASKTSPGGNTIYF. The CDR3, as DNA: TGTGCCAGCAAAACCTCGCCCGGGGGAAACACCATATATTTT.

This clone was seen more than once but under ten times. The rearrangement links TRBV30 to TRBJ2-2; D is possibly TRBD1 (6 bases). V lost 3 bases, J lost 8 bases, and 16 bases lay in between. The CDR3 is 14 residues long. CDR1 is GTSNPN and CDR2 is SVGIG in the germline V gene (reference sequence). CDR3 nucleotide sequence: TGTGCCTGGAGGACAGGCTCGCACCCGGGGGAGCTGTTTTTT. Translation: CAWRTGSHPGELFF.

This clone was observed once. V is TRBV28 and J is TRBJ2-5, with TRBD2 matching 9 bases. The V segment lost 3 bases and the J segment 4 bases; nucleotides outside the gene matches: 3. CDR1 and CDR2 (germline): MDHEN, SYDVKM. The CDR3 loop spans 14 amino acids. CDR3 nucleotides: TGTGCCAGCAGTTTGGCGGGGGGGCGAGAGACCCAGTACTTC. Amino acids: CASSLAGGRETQYF.

This clone was recorded once. V gene TRBV20-1 combines with J gene TRBJ2-7; a possible D gene is TRBD2 (6 bases). This CDR3 has 15 residues. The germline V gene encodes CDR1 DFQATT and CDR2 SNEGSKA (reference sequence). Trimming cost V 3 bases and J 4 bases, with 19 bases left between them. CDR3 region: CSASSQGSGSYEQYF. As DNA, the CDR3 is TGCAGTGCTAGTTCCCAGGGCTCCGGGAGTTACGAGCAGTACTTC.